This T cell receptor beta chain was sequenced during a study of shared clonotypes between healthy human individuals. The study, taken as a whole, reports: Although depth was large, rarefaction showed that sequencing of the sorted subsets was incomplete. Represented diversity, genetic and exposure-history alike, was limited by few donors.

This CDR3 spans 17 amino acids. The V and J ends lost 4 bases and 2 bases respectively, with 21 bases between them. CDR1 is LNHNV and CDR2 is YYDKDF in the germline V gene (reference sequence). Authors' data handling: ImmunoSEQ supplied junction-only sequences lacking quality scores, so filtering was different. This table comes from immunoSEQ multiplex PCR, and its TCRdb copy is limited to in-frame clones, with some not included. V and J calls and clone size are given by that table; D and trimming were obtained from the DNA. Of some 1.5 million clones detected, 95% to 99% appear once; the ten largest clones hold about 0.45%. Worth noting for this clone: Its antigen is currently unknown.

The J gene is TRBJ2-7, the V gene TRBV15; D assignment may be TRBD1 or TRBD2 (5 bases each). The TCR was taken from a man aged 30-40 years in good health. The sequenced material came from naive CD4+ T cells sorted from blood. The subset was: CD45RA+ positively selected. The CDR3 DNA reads TGTGCCACCAGCACCCGGGGCGGCAGTCGCACTCCCTACGAGCAGTACTTC. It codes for CATSTRGGSRTPYEQYF.